This TCR beta chain was obtained from a study of blood T cell repertoires in COVID-19. For the study at large: Samples came from the United States, Italy and Spain, spanning acute and convalescent COVID-19. PBMCs, B-cell-depleted T cells, or T cells were the source of the cDNA or gDNA that made up the material.

With 4 bases removed from V and 4 bases from J, the gap between germline ends came to 16 bases. Germline loops: CDR1 SGHVS, CDR2 FNYEAQ. The CDR3 has 16 amino acids. How the authors handled the data: Amplification with reference gene primers provided the estimates of nucleated cell counts. Clones were sequenced by immunoSEQ multiplex PCR, and TCRdb holds only the in-frame ones, with some missing. V and J calls and clone size are as listed in that table; D and trimming were resolved from the DNA. The sample holds 200,000 to 250,000 clones; approximately 87% are singletons and the top ten take 6.2%. Specimen: peripheral blood. This chain connects TRBV7-6 to TRBJ2-2; D perhaps matches TRBD1 (6 bases). This receptor was obtained from a man in his 60s with acute or convalescent COVID-19. The CDR3 bases are TGTGCCAGCAGCTCCCGGACAGTCCGGGCCACCGGGGAGCTGTTTTTT. Its protein product is CASSSRTVRATGELFF.